This paragraph covers one TCR beta chain sequence. The germline gives CDR1 MDHEN, CDR2 SYDVKM. The V and J ends lost 4 bases and 1 base, in that order; junction bases with no gene match: 7. The CDR3 loop spans 16 amino acids. These data are taken from a study of immune evolution from preneoplasia to lung adenocarcinoma. Only in-frame clones appear in the TCRdb table, and some are missing; sequencing was by immunoSEQ multiplex PCR. The table lists about 26,000 clones, less than 80% of them singletons. The sequenced material came from FFPE invasive lung adenocarcinoma tissue. This TCR came from a person aged 55 to 70 with invasive lung adenocarcinoma. Some clones in this sample may be carry-over from other donors' samples. The rearrangement links TRBV28 to TRBJ2-7, with 10 bases that match TRBD2. This CDR3 reads CASSSLASGRSYEQYF. Written as DNA, the CDR3 is TGTGCCAGCAGTTCACTCGCTAGCGGGAGATCCTACGAGCAGTACTTC.